A selection of T cell receptor beta chains follows, all from one sample in a study of CD8+CD57+ T cells in acquired aplastic anemia. From the reads, TCRdb called clonotypes with MiXCR, one entry per CDR3 protein. The sample lists 450,000 to 550,000 distinct CDR3 sequences; approximately 32% were seen once. The sample taken for sequencing was sorted CD4+, CD8+, or CD8+CD57+ T cells (not recorded which) from PBMCs. These receptor sequences come from a human donor with aplastic anemia. Both conserved end residues are part of each CDR3. D genes are given only for firm matches. Not every row has a clone size; where given, it reads once, few, many or a size class.

NA	few	TRBJ1-2	15	TRBV4-1	CASSHPQQRDYGYTF	TGCGCCAGCAGCCACCCGCAGCAACGGGACTATGGCTACACCTTC
TRBD2	few	TRBJ2-3	14	TRBV25-1	CASSRAGAMDTQYF	TGTGCCAGCAGCCGAGCGGGGGCAATGGATACGCAGTATTTT
NA	NA	TRBJ1-2	12	TRBV15	CATSRDIYGYTF	TGTGCCACCAGCAGAGACATCTATGGCTACACCTTC
TRBD2	many	TRBJ2-3	12	TRBV20-1	CSASGGGHTQYF	TGCAGTGCTAGCGGGGGGGGACATACGCAGTATTTT
NA	once	TRBJ1-2	12	TRBV29-1	CSAAGPNYGYTF	TGCAGCGCTGCTGGACCTAACTATGGCTACACCTTC
NA	few	TRBJ1-1	15	TRBV2	CASGNWSIMNTEAFF	TGTGCCAGCGGAAATTGGAGCATTATGAACACTGAAGCTTTCTTT
TRBD2	once	TRBJ2-3	14	TRBV10-3	CAISDGGDTDTQYF	TGTGCCATCAGTGATGGGGGGGACACAGATACGCAGTATTTT
NA	NA	TRBJ2-7	11	TRBV29-1	CSGKQGNEQYF	TGCAGCGGCAAACAGGGTAACGAGCAGTACTTC
NA	few	TRBJ1-3	14	TRBV4-1	CASSQDPVRSLYSF	TGCGCCAGCAGCCAAGATCCGGTCCGCTCTCTCTATTCTTTT
NA	NA	TRBJ2-1	15	TRBV11-2	CASSTSRSSYNEQFF	TGTGCCAGCAGCACCTCCCGAAGCTCCTACAATGAGCAGTTCTTC
NA	many	TRBJ2-2	12	TRBV7-9	CASSLTTGELFF	TGTGCCAGCAGCTTAACAACCGGGGAGCTGTTTTTT
NA	NA	TRBJ1-2	11	TRBV30	CAWRSYYGYTF	TGTGCCTGGAGGTCCTACTATGGCTACACCTTC
TRBD1	many	TRBJ2-7	14	TRBV24-1	CATSDADRTFEQYF	TGTGCCACCAGTGATGCGGACAGGACTTTCGAGCAGTACTTC
NA	many	TRBJ2-1	11	TRBV29-1	CSVEGTDEQFF	TGCAGCGTTGAAGGGACGGATGAGCAGTTCTTC
NA	many	TRBJ1-1	12	TRBV7-9	CASSLGETEAFF	TGTGCCAGCAGCTTAGGGGAAACTGAAGCTTTCTTT
NA	many	TRBJ2-1	13	TRBV2	CASSDGSYNEQFF	TGTGCCAGCAGTGATGGCTCCTACAATGAGCAGTTCTTC
NA	NA	TRBJ1-3	14	TRBV5-1	CASSPWATGNTIYF	TGCGCCAGCAGCCCCTGGGCGACTGGAAACACCATATATTTT
NA	many	TRBJ2-2	13	TRBV7-9	CASSPLNTGELFF	TGTGCCAGCAGCCCTCTGAACACCGGGGAGCTGTTTTTT
NA	many	TRBJ2-7	14	TRBV5-5	CASSLSGTTYEQYF	TGTGCCAGCAGCTTGTCGGGGACAACCTACGAGCAGTACTTC
NA	NA	TRBJ1-1	12	TRBV5-1	CASSTGNAEAFF	TGCGCCAGCAGTACGGGAAACGCTGAAGCTTTCTTT
TRBD2	NA	TRBJ2-1	16	TRBV7-3	CASSSIVAGGPHEQFF	TGTGCCAGCAGCTCCATAGTAGCGGGGGGGCCACATGAGCAGTTCTTC
TRBD1	NA	TRBJ1-4	14	TRBV20-1	CSAKTGGMREKLFF	TGCAGTGCAAAAACAGGGGGCATGCGGGAAAAACTGTTTTTT
NA	NA	TRBJ2-3	16	TRBV24-1	CATSERGRSGTDTQYF	TGTGCCACCAGTGAGCGAGGGAGGTCAGGCACAGATACGCAGTATTTT
NA	NA	TRBJ2-2	14	TRBV7-2	CASSYEGGSGELFF	TGTGCCAGCAGCTACGAAGGGGGGTCCGGGGAGCTGTTTTTT
NA	NA	TRBJ2-1	15	TRBV7-3	CASSLLAADYNEQFF	TGTGCCAGCAGCTTATTAGCGGCCGACTACAATGAGCAGTTCTTC
TRBD1	many	TRBJ1-2	13	TRBV30	CAWARDRALGYTF	TGTGCCTGGGCCCGGGACAGGGCTCTAGGCTACACCTTC
NA	NA	TRBJ2-1	15	TRBV5-4	CASSLATSSYNEQFF	TGTGCCAGCAGCTTGGCGACGTCCTCCTACAATGAGCAGTTCTTC
NA	many	TRBJ2-6	16	TRBV2	CASSVRAHSGANVLTF	TGTGCCAGCAGTGTACGGGCACACTCTGGGGCCAACGTCCTGACTTTC
NA	many	TRBJ1-2	13	TRBV2	CASSEEATDGYTF	TGTGCCAGCAGTGAAGAGGCGACTGATGGCTACACCTTC
NA	few	TRBJ2-6	17	TRBV2	CASSTHLGTSGASVLTF	TGTGCCAGCAGCACTCACCTCGGGACCTCTGGGGCCAGCGTCCTGACTTTC
TRBD1	many	TRBJ1-6	15	TRBV7-3	CASSGMGQGGSPLHF	TGTGCCAGCAGCGGAATGGGACAGGGAGGTTCACCCCTCCACTTT
NA	NA	TRBJ2-5	14	TRBV7-8	CASSPRRDRETQYF	TGTGCCAGCAGTCCCCGCCGCGATCGGGAGACCCAGTACTTC
TRBD2	NA	TRBJ2-7	17	TRBV6-1	CASSMLYPGLAGSEQYF	TGTGCCAGTAGTATGCTCTACCCGGGACTAGCGGGGAGCGAGCAGTACTTC